Listed here are 16 T cell receptor beta chains from one sample, sequenced in a study of control samples from healthy donors and cancer patients. Sequencing was performed with immunoSEQ multiplex PCR; in TCRdb, only in-frame clones are kept and a portion is missing. The data hold tens of thousands of clones, with 88% observed a single time. Input material: PBMCs. Every receptor here comes from an older woman with head and neck cancer.

This clone was observed a single time. This chain connects TRBV30 to TRBJ1-5, with D possibly being TRBD1 (5 bases). CDR3 length: 13 residues. Trimming removed 2 bases at V and 10 bases at J, with 15 bases between. The germline CDR1 and CDR2 sequences are GTSNPN and SVGIG (reference sequence). The CDR3 DNA reads TGTGCCTGGAGTCAAGGGGCCCAGGAACCCCAGCATTTT. It codes for CAWSQGAQEPQHF.

This chain links TRBV18 with TRBJ1-1, with D possibly being TRBD1 (5 bases). The CDR3 loop spans 17 amino acids. V lost 1 base and J 2 bases, leaving 17 bases between the germline ends. Germline CDR1 and CDR2: KGHSH and LQKENI. The CDR3 loop reads CASSPRGVSGVNTEAFF. The CDR3 coding sequence is TGTGCCAGCTCACCACGAGGGGTATCGGGGGTAAACACTGAAGCTTTCTTT.

V gene TRBV11-1 combines with J gene TRBJ2-1, with TRBD2 identical over 9 bases. Losses at the gene ends were 1 base for V and 8 bases for J; bases not matched to a gene: 6. Germline CDR1 and CDR2: SGHAT and FQDESV (reference sequence). This CDR3 has 15 residues. CDR3 residues: CASSLGGTSFDEQFF. The CDR3 nucleotides are TGTGCCAGCAGCTTAGGGGGGACTAGCTTTGATGAGCAGTTCTTC.

The gene calls are TRBV27 and TRBJ2-1; D is perhaps TRBD1 (5 bases). There are 15 residues in the CDR3. V gave up 5 bases and J gave up 5 bases, with 16 bases separating them. Germline assignment: CDR1 MNHEY and CDR2 SMNVEV (reference sequence). The CDR3 loop is CASSPTFTGNNEQFF. CDR3 nucleotide sequence: TGTGCCAGCAGTCCTACTTTTACAGGTAACAATGAGCAGTTCTTC.

This clone came up once. This sample also contains other DNA sequences that code for the same CDR3. The chain joins TRBV12-5 to TRBJ2-1; D gene uncertain. The length of the CDR3 is 12 residues. Germline CDR1 reads LGHNT; CDR2 reads FRNRAP. Trimming left V 2 bases short and J 7 bases short, with 6 bases between. CDR3 coding DNA: TGTGCTAGTGGTTTGATGGGAAATGAGCAGTTCTTC. Translated, it gives CASGLMGNEQFF.

This clone was counted a single time. One junction end disagrees with the germline gene, perhaps due to a read error. The chain couples TRBV4-1 to TRBJ2-1, with 14 bases that match TRBD2. Germline-derived CDR1 and CDR2 are MGHRA and YSYEKL. The CDR3 runs 18 residues. This CDR3 reads CASSQEWTGTSGSNGQFF. The CDR3 DNA follows: TGCGCCAGCAGCCAAGAGTGGACCGGGACTAGCGGGAGCAATGGGCAGTTCTTC.

The rearrangement joins TRBV10-1 to TRBJ1-1; unclear D gene. With 6 bases removed from V and 5 bases from J, the gap between germline ends came to 7 bases. The length of the CDR3 is 11 residues. Per germline, CDR1 WNHNN and CDR2 SYGVQD (reference sequence). The CDR3 coding sequence is TGCGCCAGCAGCGGAGGGACTGAAGCTTTCTTT. Residues: CASSGGTEAFF.

This rearrangement joins TRBV7-3 to TRBJ2-2; D assignment may be TRBD1 or TRBD2 (6 bases each). Germline V gives CDR1 SGHTA, CDR2 FQGTGA. The CDR3 has 16 residues. V gave up 5 bases and J gave up 2 bases, with 15 bases separating them. CDR3 coding DNA: TGTGCCAGCAGCCTAAACGGGGGCAGAAACACCGGGGAGCTGTTTTTT. This translates into CASSLNGGRNTGELFF. Complete variable domain (other parts from reference TRBV7-3 and TRBJ2-2): GAGVSQTPSNKVTEKGKYVELRCDPISGHTALYWYRQSLGQGPEFLIYFQGTGAADDSGLPNDRFFAVRPEGSVSTLKIQRTERGDSAVYLCASSLNGGRNTGELFFGEGSRLTVL.

The rearrangement links TRBV5-6 to TRBJ1-2, with no clear D. Trimming pared 0 bases from V and 2 bases from J, leaving 14 bases between. This CDR3 has 16 amino acids. Germline loops: CDR1 SGHDT, CDR2 YYEEEE. The DNA for the CDR3 is TGTGCCAGCAGCTTGGGTCGAGGTCCTTGGAACTATGGCTACACCTTC. Encoded protein: CASSLGRGPWNYGYTF.

The CDR3 loop reads CASSLRTSGATGELFF. The DNA of the CDR3 is TGTGCCAGCAGCCTTAGGACTAGCGGGGCCACCGGGGAGCTGTTTTTT. The chain employs TRBV3-1 (or the pseudogene TRBV3-2) and TRBJ2-2, with 12 bases aligning to TRBD2. Germline V lookup: CDR1 LGHDT, CDR2 YNNKEL (reference sequence). The J segment lost 4 bases and the V segment lost 4 bases, leaving 4 bases of the junction unmatched. This CDR3 comprises 16 residues.

The V and J genes are TRBV19 and TRBJ2-7; D gene uncertain. The germline gives CDR1 LNHDA, CDR2 SQIVND (reference sequence). Trimming removed 1 base at V and 10 bases at J, with 14 bases between. The length of the CDR3 is 13 residues. CDR3 sequence (DNA): TGTGCCAGTAGTATAGGTATCAGTCTGGAACAGTACTTC. This translates into CASSIGISLEQYF.

This clone showed up just once. J is TRBJ2-7 and V is TRBV20-1; unclear D gene. This CDR3 spans 12 amino acids. The V and J ends lost 3 bases and 6 bases respectively, with 12 bases between them. Germline loops: CDR1 DFQATT, CDR2 SNEGSKA (reference sequence). The DNA for the CDR3 is TGCAGTGCTAGTGAGTTAACACGCGAGCAGTACTTC. Translated, it gives CSASELTREQYF.

The chain uses TRBV7-8 and TRBJ1-3; D unclear. Deletions cut 3 bases from V and 0 bases from J, with 9 bases between. The CDR3 has 15 residues. Germline V gene lookup returns CDR1 SGHVS and CDR2 FQNEAQ. DNA for the CDR3: TGTGCCAGCAGCTTGGGCCGGGGCTCTGGAAACACCATATATTTT. This gives the protein CASSLGRGSGNTIYF.

This chain connects TRBV27 to TRBJ2-1; D remains ambiguous. The CDR3 spans 13 residues. Germline V lookup: CDR1 MNHEY, CDR2 SMNVEV (reference sequence). V lost 5 bases to trimming and J lost 1 base, with 6 bases between them. CDR3 in DNA: TGTGCCAGCAGTGGTATGTCCTACAATGAGCAGTTCTTC. It specifies CASSGMSYNEQFF.

This chain uses TRBV3-1 (or the pseudogene TRBV3-2) with TRBJ2-2; possibly TRBD1 or TRBD2 for D (5 bases each). Germline CDR1 is LGHDT and CDR2 is YNNKEL (reference sequence). The CDR3 length is 14 residues. V was cut by 1 base and J by 4 bases, with 7 bases left in between. CDR3 protein: CASSQGGSTGELFF. CDR3 in DNA: TGTGCCAGCAGCCAAGGGGGGAGCACCGGGGAGCTGTTTTTT.

The chain recombines TRBV30 with TRBJ1-2, with D maybe TRBD1 (5 bases). The CDR3 loop spans 12 amino acids. CDR1 and CDR2 (germline): GTSNPN, SVGIG (reference sequence). Trimming shortened V by 4 bases and J by 8 bases, and 14 bases separated the two germline ends. This CDR3 reads CAWTGGGPGYTF. CDR3 coding DNA: TGTGCCTGGACTGGGGGAGGACCCGGCTACACCTTC.